In its sample, the clone carrying this T cell receptor beta chain was seen a few times. Antigen specificity is unknown. CDR3 size: 15 residues. CDR1 is SGHRS and CDR2 is YFSETQ in the germline V gene. V was shortened by 4 bases and J by 1 base, with 14 bases between the two germline ends. The sample is drawn from a study of T cell responses to AZD1222 COVID-19 vaccine. Clones were sequenced by immunoSEQ multiplex PCR, and TCRdb holds only the in-frame ones, with some missing. Here the sample spans more than 100,000 clones, 85% being singletons. Study-level findings and limits: Mostly white British, mostly female donors; authors suggested clonal diversity may be underestimated. Reportedly, nearly half of unique spike TCRs recognized epitopes outside B.1.351/B.1.1.7 mutations. Repertoire sampling was restricted to post-peak T cell response timepoints.

The sequence was obtained from an adult who received the MenACWY meningococcal vaccine as a control. V and J are TRBV5-1 and TRBJ1-2, with TRBD1 as a possible D gene (6 bases). This specimen consisted of peripheral blood, obtained 28 days after the second dose of the MenACWY control vaccine. The CDR3 bases are TGCGCCAGCAGCCCGTCACAGGGCTTTAACTATGGCTACACCTTC. Translation gives CASSPSQGFNYGYTF.